Presented here are 3 T cell receptor beta chains from one specimen sequenced in a study of T cell changes during pregnancy in multiple sclerosis. This table comes from immunoSEQ multiplex PCR, and its TCRdb copy is limited to in-frame clones, with some not included. The sample holds roughly 63,000 clones, 80% to 95% seen once. The starting material was peripheral blood, obtained in the second trimester of pregnancy. The receptors originated from a female donor in good health, enrolled as a control in a pregnancy study.

This chain uses TRBV28 with TRBJ2-1; D may be TRBD1 (6 bases). V lost 8 bases and J 3 bases, leaving 14 bases between the germline ends. Germline lookup yields CDR1 MDHEN and CDR2 SYDVKM. The CDR3 has 14 residues. CDR3 nucleotides: TGTGCCAGCGTTGGGGGCGTCAACTACAATGAGCAGTTCTTC. Its protein is CASVGGVNYNEQFF.

The V call is TRBV28, the J call TRBJ2-5; D is unresolved. Trimming removed 7 bases at V and 1 base at J, with 10 bases between. Germline CDR1 MDHEN, CDR2 SYDVKM. The CDR3 runs 13 residues. The CDR3 loop is CASTSVAQETQYF. CDR3 coding DNA: TGTGCCAGCACCTCCGTAGCCCAAGAGACCCAGTACTTC. Full variable domain (outside the CDR3, taken from reference TRBV28 and TRBJ2-5): DVKVTQSSRYLVKRTGEKVFLECVQDMDHENMFWYRQDPGLGLRLIYFSYDVKMKEKGDIPEGYSVSREKKERFSLILESASTNQTSMYLCASTSVAQETQYFGPGTRLLVL.

This clone was picked up one time. In DNA, the CDR3 is TGTGCCAGCAGCTTGGGGGACAGGGGAGTTGTCGGGGAGCTGTTTTTT. The encoded protein is CASSLGDRGVVGELFF. J is TRBJ2-2 and V is TRBV5-6; 10 bases are shared with TRBD1. The V and J ends lost 0 bases and 7 bases, in that order; junction bases with no gene match: 6. CDR1 and CDR2 (germline): SGHDT, YYEEEE. The CDR3 has 16 residues. Drawing the rest from reference TRBV5-6 and TRBJ2-2, the complete variable domain is DAGVTQSPTHLIKTRGQQVTLRCSPKSGHDTVSWYQQALGQGPQFIFQYYEEEERQRGNFPDRFSGHQFPNYSSELNVNALLLGDSALYLCASSLGDRGVVGELFFGEGSRLTVL.